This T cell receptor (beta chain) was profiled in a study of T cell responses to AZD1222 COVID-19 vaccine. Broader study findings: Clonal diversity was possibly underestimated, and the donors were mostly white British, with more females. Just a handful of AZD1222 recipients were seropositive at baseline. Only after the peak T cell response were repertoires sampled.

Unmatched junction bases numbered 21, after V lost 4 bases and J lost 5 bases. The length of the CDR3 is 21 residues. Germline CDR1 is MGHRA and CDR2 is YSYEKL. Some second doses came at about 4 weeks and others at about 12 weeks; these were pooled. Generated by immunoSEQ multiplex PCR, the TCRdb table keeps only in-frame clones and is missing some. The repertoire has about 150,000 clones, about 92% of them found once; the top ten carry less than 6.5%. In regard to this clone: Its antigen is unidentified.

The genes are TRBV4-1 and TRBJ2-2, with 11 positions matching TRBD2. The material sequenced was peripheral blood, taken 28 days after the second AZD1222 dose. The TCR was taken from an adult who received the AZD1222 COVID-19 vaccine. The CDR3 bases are TGCGCCAGCAGCCTCCTCACTCCCACTAGCGGGAGAATCGATGGGACCGGGGAGCTGTTTTTT. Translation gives CASSLLTPTSGRIDGTGELFF.